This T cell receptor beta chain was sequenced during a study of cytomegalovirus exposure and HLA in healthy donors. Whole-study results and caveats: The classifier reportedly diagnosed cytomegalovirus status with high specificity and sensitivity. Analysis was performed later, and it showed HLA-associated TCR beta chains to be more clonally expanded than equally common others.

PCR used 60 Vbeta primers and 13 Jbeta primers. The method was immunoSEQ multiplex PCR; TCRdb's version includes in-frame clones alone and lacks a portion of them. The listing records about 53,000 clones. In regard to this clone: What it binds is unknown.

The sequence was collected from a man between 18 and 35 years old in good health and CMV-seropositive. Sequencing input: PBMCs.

CDR3 loop: CASSFRQNYEQYF. The CDR3, as DNA: TGTGCCAGCAGTTTCCGACAGAACTACGAGCAGTACTTC. The V and J genes are TRBV6-1 and TRBJ2-7, with a tentative D call TRBD1 (5 bases). Germline-derived CDR1 and CDR2 are MNHNS and SASEGT. Deletions cut 5 bases from V and 3 bases from J, with 11 bases between. The CDR3 extends over 13 amino acids.